Sequencing of this T cell receptor beta chain was carried out in a study of blood T cell repertoires in COVID-19. Across the study: Samples came from the United States, Italy and Spain, spanning acute and convalescent COVID-19.

Only in-frame clones appear in the TCRdb table, and some are missing; sequencing was by immunoSEQ multiplex PCR. The sample has roughly 410,000 clones, more than 75% seen once; the top ten hold 2.3%. The germline gives CDR1 GTSNPN, CDR2 SVGIG (reference sequence). The length of the CDR3 is 11 residues. The ends were cut back, 5 bases at V and 11 bases at J, with 15 bases in the middle. The clonotype originates from an older woman with COVID-19, enrolled during active disease. The sample taken for sequencing was peripheral blood. This rearrangement joins TRBV30 to TRBJ1-1; D ambiguous. CDR3 in DNA: TGTGCCTGGGCCCGGGAGGGAACGGCTTTCTTT. Residues: CAWAREGTAFF.